This T cell receptor beta chain was captured in a study of T cells in Graves' hyperthyroidism and ophthalmopathy. Findings and limits, study-wide: Most thyroid clonotypes expanded above 0.001 were also detected in blood. A model of 13 V-J pairs discriminated ophthalmopathy from stable hyperthyroidism.

The investigators amplified TCR beta CDR3 regions from RNA transcripts. HTBI primers were employed in a first-round RT-PCR of the TCR CDR3. TCRdb re-derived calls from the multiplex PCR reads in MiXCR, one entry per CDR3 protein. The top ten clones hold around 7.7% of a sample with some 440,000 distinct CDR3 sequences, around 14% of them seen once. V trimming: 8 bases; J trimming: 3 bases; junction bases outside the gene matches: 13. This CDR3 has 15 amino acids. Germline V gene lookup returns CDR1 GTSNPN and CDR2 SVGIG (reference sequence). This clonotype was observed at least ten times. Its specificity is unknown.

The specimen sequenced was blood. The clonotype originates from a woman between 18 and 30 years old with Graves' hyperthyroidism. This rearrangement joins TRBV30 to TRBJ1-3; 7 positions match TRBD1. DNA for the CDR3: TGTGCCCATCCTGACCCCGGGACAGTTGGAAACACCATATATTTT. Translated, it gives CAHPDPGTVGNTIYF. Drawing the rest from reference TRBV30 and TRBJ1-3, the complete variable domain is SQTIHQWPATLVQPVGSPLSLECTVEGTSNPNLYWYRQAAGRGLQLLFYSVGIGQISSEVPQNLSASRPQDRQFILSSKKLLLSDSGFYLCAHPDPGTVGNTIYFGEGSWLTVV.